The 29 T cell receptor beta chains presented below share a single source sample, sequenced in a study of breast tumors, draining lymph nodes, adjacent tissues. Breast cancer patients provided tissue from their axillary draining lymph nodes. TCRdb independently ran MiXCR on the multiplex PCR reads; one entry per CDR3 protein. The top ten hold under 6.5% of the sample, which has 85,000 to 130,000 distinct CDR3 sequences, less than 40% seen once. The specimen sequenced was axillary lymph node tissue. These receptors all stem from a female donor with breast cancer. Some clones in this sample may be carry-over from other donors' samples.

This sequence joins TRBV28 and TRBJ2-7, with D possibly matching TRBD2 (6 bases). This CDR3 comprises 15 residues. CDR1 and CDR2 (germline): MDHEN, SYDVKM. The V gene lost 2 bases and the J gene lost 5 bases, with 16 bases spanning the gap. The CDR3 sequence is CASSLGGFFVHEQYF. CDR3 nucleotides: TGTGCCAGCAGTTTAGGGGGGTTTTTTGTCCACGAGCAGTACTTC.

This clonotype was seen ten or more times. This chain's CDR3 is CASRDSGANVLTF. CDR3 nucleotide sequence: TGTGCCAGCAGAGACTCTGGGGCCAACGTCCTGACTTTC. The chain has TRBV2 and TRBJ2-6; D ambiguous. The CDR3 is 13 amino acids. The ends were cut back, 6 bases at V and 0 bases at J, with 3 bases in the middle. Germline V gene sequence: CDR1 SNHLY, CDR2 FYNNEI.

This clonotype was detected many times. The chain is built from TRBV7-9 and TRBJ1-2; TRBD1 is a possible D gene (5 bases). Germline values: CDR1 SEHNR, CDR2 FQNEAQ (reference sequence). This CDR3 spans 12 amino acids. Trimming pared 2 bases from V and 6 bases from J, leaving 7 bases between. This CDR3 reads CASSLRGDGYTF. In DNA, the CDR3 is TGTGCCAGCAGCTTACGGGGGGATGGCTACACCTTC.

The sample holds a few counts of this clonotype. As the CDR3 is not closed by the conserved phenylalanine or tryptophan, this likely results from a read error. V and J are TRBV19 and TRBJ2-4; TRBD2 matches at 12 bases. The V and J ends lost 3 bases and 9 bases, in that order; junction bases with no gene match: 9. Germline CDR1 LNHDA, CDR2 SQIVND (reference sequence). The length of the CDR3 is 16 residues. The CDR3 spells CASSMKASGRVGIQYS. DNA for the CDR3: TGTGCCAGTAGTATGAAGGCTAGCGGGAGGGTCGGCATTCAGTACTCC.

Only a few counts were recorded for this clonotype. A single base separates this from a much larger clone, so it may be a read error. The chain uses TRBV6-5 and TRBJ2-3; the D is unclear. CDR3 size: 12 residues. Germline V CDR1 and CDR2: MNHEY, SVGAGI. The CDR3 region is CASSPNRDTRYF. The CDR3 DNA sequence: TGTGCCAGCAGTCCCAACAGAGATACGCGGTATTTT.

The sample holds a few counts of this clonotype. This chain links TRBV30 with TRBJ1-1; D not certain. The V end lost 0 bases, the J end lost 0 bases, and 5 bases lay between the germline ends. There are 13 residues in the CDR3. Germline V gives CDR1 GTSNPN, CDR2 SVGIG (reference sequence). The CDR3 sequence: CAWSVQVNTEAFF. CDR3 in DNA: TGTGCCTGGAGTGTACAAGTGAACACTGAAGCTTTCTTT.

The V call is TRBV10-3, the J call TRBJ1-2; a weak D match, TRBD1 (5 bases). Germline V gives CDR1 ENHRY, CDR2 SYGVKD. V was pared by 4 bases and J by 2 bases, with 17 bases between. This CDR3 region has 16 residues. The CDR3 loop is CAISGGAGAGNYGYTF. As DNA, the CDR3 is TGTGCCATCAGTGGAGGGGCTGGGGCAGGGAACTATGGCTACACCTTC.

This clonotype was seen ten or more times. The chain carries TRBV11-2 and TRBJ1-5; D may be TRBD1 (6 bases). Germline assignment: CDR1 SGHAT and CDR2 FQNNGV. The CDR3 consists of 16 residues. Trimming pared 5 bases from V and 2 bases from J, leaving 16 bases between. In DNA form, the CDR3 reads TGTGCCAGCAGCCCCTTCCCCTCAGGGGGCAATCAGCCCCAGCATTTT. This translates into CASSPFPSGGNQPQHF.

This clonotype was recorded a few times. This could be a read error, since a much larger clone is one nucleotide away. The chain carries TRBV13 and TRBJ2-2; tentative D call: TRBD1 (6 bases). The germline V gene encodes CDR1 PRHDT and CDR2 FYEKMQ (reference sequence). V lost 3 bases and J lost 5, with 13 bases in between. CDR3 length: 15 residues. The CDR3 nucleotides read TGTGCCAGCAGCTTCCCAGGGGTAGTTACCGGGGAGCTGTTTTTT. Protein sequence: CASSFPGVVTGELFF.

This clonotype occurred once. The J gene is TRBJ2-5, the V gene TRBV20-1, with TRBD2 identical over 7 bases. Germline V CDR1 and CDR2: DFQATT, SNEGSKA (reference sequence). J was trimmed by 2 bases and V by 0 bases; bases with no gene match: 6. This CDR3 region has 15 residues. The CDR3 DNA reads TGCAGTGCTAGAGATATCGGGGGGTTACAAGAGACCCAGTACTTC. It encodes CSARDIGGLQETQYF.

A word on this clonotype: This CDR3 fails to terminate in the conserved phenylalanine or tryptophan, so it likely reflects a read error. The rearrangement joins TRBV7-2 to TRBJ1-2; D uncertain. The CDR3 length is 14 residues. V lost 5 bases to trimming and J lost 1 base, with 11 bases between them. Per the germline V gene, CDR1 is SGHTA and CDR2 is FQGNSA. Here the CDR3 reads CASSPRRINYGYTL. The CDR3 DNA sequence: TGTGCCAGCAGCCCGAGACGGATTAACTATGGCTACACCCTC.

This clonotype was counted between two and nine times. A single base separates this from a much larger clone, so it may be a read error. The chain recombines TRBV11-2 with TRBJ2-5; 7 bases agree with TRBD2. V shed 5 bases, J shed 4 bases, and the junction held 10 bases outside the gene matches. Germline CDR1 reads SGHAT; CDR2 reads FQNNGV. CDR3 length equals 15 residues. The CDR3 DNA sequence: TGTGCCAGCAGCCCAACGCGGGGGACCCGAGAGACCCAGTACTTC. Its protein product is CASSPTRGTRETQYF.

This chain links TRBV28 with TRBJ2-4; D gene unclear. The V and J ends lost 2 bases and 3 bases respectively, with 11 bases between them. There are 15 residues in the CDR3. CDR1 and CDR2 (germline): MDHEN, SYDVKM. Here the CDR3 DNA reads TGTGCCAGCAGTTTAGTAGGGTCGGTCAAAAACATTCAGTACTTC. Translation gives CASSLVGSVKNIQYF.

This chain links TRBV20-1 with TRBJ1-2, with 7 positions matching TRBD1. CDR3 length: 18 residues. V lost 3 bases to trimming and J lost 5 bases; unmatched junction nucleotides: 21. Germline V lookup: CDR1 DFQATT, CDR2 SNEGSKA (reference sequence). CDR3 sequence reads: CSARGQTKGQGTRYGYTF. CDR3 DNA: TGCAGTGCTAGGGGACAGACCAAGGGGCAGGGAACCCGGTATGGCTACACCTTC.

The chain uses TRBV15 and TRBJ2-7, with 8 bases aligning to TRBD2. V lost 3 bases and J lost 6; bases outside the gene matches: 16. The CDR3 loop spans 17 amino acids. CDR1 and CDR2 (germline): LNHNV, YYDKDF (reference sequence). The CDR3 sequence is CATSSVEGGTSRSEQYF. The CDR3 coding sequence is TGTGCCACCAGCAGCGTTGAAGGAGGGACTAGTAGGTCCGAGCAGTACTTC.

The sample holds many counts of this clonotype. V usage is TRBV7-9 and J usage is TRBJ2-2, with D possibly matching TRBD1 (5 bases). CDR1 is SEHNR, CDR2 FQNEAQ, per germline (reference sequence). The CDR3 sequence is 14 residues long. Trimming took 9 bases from V and 0 from J, leaving 11 bases between them. DNA for the CDR3: TGTGCCAGGGAACAGGTCCCGAACACCGGGGAGCTGTTTTTT. Translated, it gives CAREQVPNTGELFF.

This clonotype was found many times. The chain is built from TRBV6-2 or TRBV6-3 and TRBJ2-7, with D perhaps assigned TRBD1 or TRBD2 (6 bases each). Trimming shortened V by 8 bases and J by 4 bases, and 12 bases separated the two germline ends. Per the germline V gene, CDR1 is MNHEY and CDR2 is SVGEGT. The CDR3 contains 12 residues. CDR3 DNA: TGTGCCAGCCGCAAGGGGGGATACGAGCAGTACTTC. The encoded protein is CASRKGGYEQYF.

This clonotype showed up many times. The gene calls are TRBV11-2 and TRBJ2-7; 9 bases map to TRBD1. The CDR3 loop spans 18 amino acids. After removal of 6 bases from V and 2 bases from J, the junction contained 17 bases not matched to a gene. Germline CDR1 reads SGHAT; CDR2 reads FQNNGV. CDR3 bases: TGTGCCAGCAGTCCCACCCGGGACAGGGCCGGAAAGACCTACGAGCAGTACTTC. This translates into CASSPTRDRAGKTYEQYF.

The chain combines TRBV27 with TRBJ2-1, with 7 bases identical to TRBD1. Trimming took 5 bases from V and 0 from J; bases not matched to a gene: 7. The CDR3 has 16 amino acids. The germline CDR1 and CDR2 sequences are MNHEY and SMNVEV (reference sequence). The CDR3 protein is CASSLQGVSSYNEQFF. DNA of the CDR3: TGTGCCAGCAGTCTCCAGGGGGTAAGCTCCTACAATGAGCAGTTCTTC.

This clonotype has ten or more counts. The chain carries TRBV6-6 and TRBJ2-2; 7 nucleotides align to TRBD1. From germline, CDR1 is MNHNY and CDR2 SVGAGI (reference sequence). This CDR3 region has 20 residues. J lost 5 bases, V lost 0 bases, and 18 bases had no gene match. The CDR3 DNA follows: TGTGCCAGCAGTTACTCTTTGACTCGTTCGGGACAGCGAAATACCGGGGAGCTGTTTTTT. This sequence encodes CASSYSLTRSGQRNTGELFF.

In this sample, this clonotype turned up many times. The V call is TRBV6-5, the J call TRBJ1-5, with D maybe TRBD1 (5 bases). The CDR3 loop spans 13 amino acids. Trimming pared 3 bases from V and 6 bases from J, leaving 9 bases between. The germline CDR1 and CDR2 sequences are MNHEY and SVGAGI. CDR3 amino acids: CASSYQGRQPQHF. The CDR3 DNA follows: TGTGCCAGCAGTTATCAGGGACGTCAGCCCCAGCATTTT.

On this clonotype: As the CDR3 is not closed by the conserved phenylalanine or tryptophan, this likely results from a read error. V is TRBV20-1 and J is TRBJ2-7, with TRBD2 matching 7 bases. Germline assignment: CDR1 DFQATT and CDR2 SNEGSKA (reference sequence). The CDR3 extends over 15 amino acids. For the CDR3, the DNA is TGCAGCGCTAGTGGGAGGGACGGATACTCCTACGAGCAGTACTGC. Its translation: CSASGRDGYSYEQYC.

At least ten counts were recorded for this clonotype. The rearrangement links TRBV20-1 to TRBJ2-1; 9 nucleotides align to TRBD2. CDR1 and CDR2 from the germline V gene are DFQATT and SNEGSKA (reference sequence). This CDR3 is 15 amino acids long. V lost 0 bases, J lost 9 bases, and 9 bases stayed unmatched. The CDR3, as DNA: TGCAGTGCTAGAGATCCGGGCGGGAGGGCAACTGAGCAGTTCTTC. This translates into CSARDPGGRATEQFF.

In this sample, this clonotype turned up many times. A read error may be the cause here, since a much bigger clone is one base away. The chain joins TRBV6-1 to TRBJ1-6; perhaps TRBD1 as D (5 bases). Trimming pared 5 bases from V and 6 bases from J, leaving 11 bases between. The CDR3 has 14 amino acids. CDR1 and CDR2 (germline): MNHNS, SASEGT. The CDR3 DNA is TGTGCCAGCAGTCACGGCAGGGCTAATTCACCCCTCCACTTT. It translates to CASSHGRANSPLHF.

The genes are TRBV5-5 and TRBJ1-4; no reliable D call. Germline V gene sequence: CDR1 SGHKS, CDR2 YYEKEE (reference sequence). This CDR3 has 14 residues. Trimming took 0 bases from V and 7 from J, leaving 10 bases between them. The CDR3 region has the DNA TGTGCCAGCAGCTTGGAGGGTGTTAGTGAAAAACTGTTTTTT. Its protein product is CASSLEGVSEKLFF.

The chain uses TRBV9 and TRBJ2-3; TRBD2 aligns across 11 bases. The J segment lost 8 bases and the V segment lost 0 bases, leaving 11 bases of the junction unmatched. Germline CDR1 is SGDLS and CDR2 is YYNGEE. The CDR3 loop spans 17 amino acids. The DNA for the CDR3 is TGTGCCAGCAGCGTAGAGTCTAGCGGGAGGTTAGCAGCTACGCAGTATTTT. Amino acid sequence: CASSVESSGRLAATQYF.

The rearrangement joins TRBV20-1 to TRBJ1-2, with TRBD1 identical over 7 bases. Germline V lookup: CDR1 DFQATT, CDR2 SNEGSKA (reference sequence). This CDR3 comprises 13 residues. V trimming: 2 bases; J trimming: 12 bases; junction bases outside the gene matches: 12. The CDR3 DNA reads TGCAGTGCTAGATTAGACAGGGTGCACGGCCACACCTTC. The encoded protein is CSARLDRVHGHTF.

This clonotype was detected ten times or more. CDR3 protein: CATSRGLAGGDRGTQYF. The DNA for the CDR3 is TGTGCCACCAGCAGAGGGCTAGCGGGGGGGGACCGAGGTACGCAGTATTTT. The rearrangement joins TRBV15 to TRBJ2-3, with 12 bases matching TRBD2. V was pared by 1 base and J by 8 bases, with 10 bases of the junction left unmatched. Germline V gene sequence: CDR1 LNHNV, CDR2 YYDKDF (reference sequence). The CDR3 consists of 17 residues.

Concerning this clonotype: A junction end diverges from the germline sequence, so it may reflect a read error. This chain joins TRBV5-1 and TRBJ2-2, with a weak D call TRBD2 (5 bases). Per the germline V gene, CDR1 is SGHRS and CDR2 is YFSETQ. This CDR3 region has 14 residues. The CDR3 region is CASSGLVRTGELFF. The CDR3 DNA reads TGTGCCAGCAGCGGTCTCGTGAGGACCGGGGAGCTGTTTTTT.